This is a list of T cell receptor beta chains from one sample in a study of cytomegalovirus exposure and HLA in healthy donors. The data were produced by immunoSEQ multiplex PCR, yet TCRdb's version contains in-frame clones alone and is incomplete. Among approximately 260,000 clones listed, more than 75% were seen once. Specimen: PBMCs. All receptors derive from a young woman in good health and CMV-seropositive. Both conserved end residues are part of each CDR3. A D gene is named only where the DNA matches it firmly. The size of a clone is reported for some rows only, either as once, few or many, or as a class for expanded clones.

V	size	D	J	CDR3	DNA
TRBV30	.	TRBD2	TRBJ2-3	CAWMNEGLAGDTDTQYF	TGTGCCTGGATGAACGAGGGACTAGCGGGAGACACAGATACGCAGTATTTT
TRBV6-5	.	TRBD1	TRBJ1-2	CATSDRPEFYGYTF	TGTGCCACCTCGGACAGGCCAGAGTTCTATGGCTACACCTTC
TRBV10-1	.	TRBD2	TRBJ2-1	CASSSGSIDNEQFF	TGCGCCAGCAGTAGCGGGAGTATCGACAATGAGCAGTTCTTC
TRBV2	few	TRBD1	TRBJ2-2	CASSLQGAGELFF	TGTGCCAGCAGTCTACAGGGGGCCGGGGAGCTGTTTTTT
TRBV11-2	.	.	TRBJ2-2	CATGIYGSVTGELFF	TGTGCCACCGGCATTTACGGGTCGGTCACCGGGGAGCTGTTTTTT
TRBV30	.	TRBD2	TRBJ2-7	CAWSQLAEFYEQYF	TGTGCCTGGAGTCAACTAGCGGAGTTCTACGAGCAGTACTTC
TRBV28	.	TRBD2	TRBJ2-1	CASDRAGTKYNEQFF	TGTGCCAGCGACCGAGCCGGGACTAAGTACAATGAGCAGTTCTTC
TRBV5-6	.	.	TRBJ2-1	CASSLGLAHEQFF	TGTGCCAGCAGCTTGGGCTTAGCCCATGAGCAGTTCTTC
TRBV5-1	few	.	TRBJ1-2	CASSTAFSGPYGYTF	TGCGCCAGCAGCACAGCCTTCTCCGGTCCCTATGGCTACACCTTC
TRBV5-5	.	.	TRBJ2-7	CASSLAPGTYEQYF	TGTGCCAGCAGCTTGGCACCAGGAACCTACGAGCAGTACTTC
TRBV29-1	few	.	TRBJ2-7	CSVEDHLTNYEQYF	TGCAGCGTTGAAGATCACCTCACTAACTACGAGCAGTACTTC
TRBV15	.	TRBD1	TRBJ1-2	CATSRGDRGLGGYTF	TGTGCCACCAGCAGAGGAGACAGGGGGCTTGGAGGCTACACCTTC
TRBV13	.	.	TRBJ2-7	CASSSTMGGSYEQYF	TGTGCCAGCAGCTCCACTATGGGTGGGTCCTACGAGCAGTACTTC
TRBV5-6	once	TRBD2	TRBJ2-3	CASSTGLAASTDTQYF	TGTGCCAGCAGCACCGGACTAGCGGCTAGCACAGATACGCAGTATTTT
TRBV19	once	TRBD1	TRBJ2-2	CASSTGQGIVQSTGELFF	TGTGCCAGTAGCACCGGACAGGGGATCGTTCAGAGCACCGGGGAGCTGTTTTTT
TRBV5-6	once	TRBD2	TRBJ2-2	CASSLELAGYTGELFF	TGTGCCAGCAGCTTGGAGCTAGCGGGGTACACCGGGGAGCTGTTTTTT